These 14 T cell receptor beta chains were sequenced from one sample in a study of graft-versus-host responses after intestinal transplantation. Their antigens are not known. The assay was immunoSEQ multiplex PCR, and TCRdb's table has in-frame clones only and misses some. Of roughly 99,000 clones in the sample, under 95% were seen once. The sequences come from unstimulated CD8+ T cells sorted from spleen or lymph node cells, collected before transplant. Receptors originate from a human donor who was the organ donor for an intestinal transplant.

This clone was recorded only once. The chain employs TRBV28 and TRBJ2-1; possibly TRBD2 for D (6 bases). Germline CDR1 reads MDHEN; CDR2 reads SYDVKM. V lost 6 bases and J lost 0, with 12 bases in between. This CDR3 has 15 residues. Here the CDR3 reads CASREGTSSYNEQFF. The DNA of the CDR3 is TGTGCCAGCAGGGAGGGGACTTCCTCCTACAATGAGCAGTTCTTC.

The V call is TRBV15, the J call TRBJ2-5; D is possibly TRBD2 (7 bases). The CDR3 contains 15 residues. CDR1 and CDR2 from the germline V gene are LNHNV and YYDKDF (reference sequence). Trimming took off 5 bases at V and 5 bases at J, with 18 bases between the two ends. CDR3 sequence: CATSGRQAGGETQYF. CDR3 in DNA: TGTGCCACCAGCGGGAGACAGGCCGGGGGGGAGACCCAGTACTTC. Drawing the rest from reference TRBV15 and TRBJ2-5, the complete variable domain is DAMVIQNPRYQVTQFGKPVTLSCSQTLNHNVMYWYQQKSSQAPKLLFHYYDKDFNNEADTPDNFQSRRPNTSFCFLDIRSPGLGDTAMYLCATSGRQAGGETQYFGPGTRLLVL.

The chain links TRBV10-1 to TRBJ2-7; TRBD1 matches 10 bases. Per germline, CDR1 WNHNN and CDR2 SYGVQD (reference sequence). The CDR3 spans 14 residues. Germline trimming cut 8 bases from V and 2 bases from J; bases unmatched to any gene: 6. The CDR3 DNA reads TGCGCCAGCGGAACCGGGACAGGGGCCTACGAGCAGTACTTC. It yields the protein CASGTGTGAYEQYF.

The V and J genes are TRBV28 and TRBJ2-1, with TRBD2 identical over 9 bases. Losses at the gene ends were 3 bases for V and 8 bases for J; bases not matched to a gene: 5. The CDR3 spans 14 residues. Germline CDR1 is MDHEN and CDR2 is SYDVKM. The CDR3 DNA reads as TGTGCCAGCAGTTTTAGCGGGAGTTGGTATGAGCAGTTCTTC. This translates into CASSFSGSWYEQFF.

The chain has TRBV2 and TRBJ1-5; D possibly corresponds to TRBD1 (6 bases). CDR1 and CDR2 from the germline V gene are SNHLY and FYNNEI. The CDR3 loop spans 16 amino acids. The V end lost 2 bases, the J end lost 5 bases, and 16 bases lay between the germline ends. The CDR3 spells CASSEIGGARHQPQHF. CDR3 in DNA: TGTGCCAGCAGTGAAATAGGGGGGGCGAGACATCAGCCCCAGCATTTT.

The CDR3 here is CASSLRQDYGYTF. CDR3 nucleotide sequence: TGTGCCAGCAGTTTACGACAGGACTATGGCTACACCTTC. The chain has TRBV28 and TRBJ1-2; D might be TRBD1 (6 bases). The germline CDR1 and CDR2 sequences are MDHEN and SYDVKM. The V and J ends lost 2 bases and 3 bases respectively, with 7 bases between them. CDR3 length: 13 amino acids.

The chain is built from TRBV7-8 and TRBJ2-2; D remains unclear. V was trimmed by 3 bases and J by 1 base, leaving 18 bases between them. This CDR3 is 18 amino acids long. Germline V gives CDR1 SGHVS, CDR2 FQNEAQ. The CDR3 sequence is CASSFPSSRTKNTGELFF. In DNA, the CDR3 is TGTGCCAGCAGCTTCCCCTCTTCTCGCACAAAGAACACCGGGGAGCTGTTTTTT.

J is TRBJ1-2 and V is TRBV7-8; D is unresolved. The CDR3 is 15 residues long. Germline CDR1 and CDR2: SGHVS and FQNEAQ. Trimming took off 2 bases at V and 3 bases at J, with 13 bases between the two ends. The CDR3 loop is CASSLTVTPYYGYTF. The CDR3 DNA follows: TGTGCCAGCAGCTTAACGGTAACCCCGTACTATGGCTACACCTTC.

This chain connects TRBV13 to TRBJ2-1, with D tentatively TRBD2 (6 bases). This CDR3 comprises 15 residues. The ends were cut back, 5 bases at V and 7 bases at J, with 18 bases in the middle. Germline CDR1 reads PRHDT; CDR2 reads FYEKMQ (reference sequence). CDR3 amino acids: CASSPSGEVRNEQFF. CDR3 bases: TGTGCCAGCAGCCCGTCGGGGGAGGTCAGGAATGAGCAGTTCTTC.

This clone has only a few counts. The gene calls are TRBV13 and TRBJ1-5; D remains unclear. Germline V gene sequence: CDR1 PRHDT, CDR2 FYEKMQ (reference sequence). The CDR3 has 12 residues. Trimming removed 5 bases from V and 7 bases from J, with 9 bases in between. The CDR3 protein is CASSTSGQPQHF. The DNA of the CDR3 is TGTGCCAGCAGCACTTCGGGGCAGCCCCAGCATTTT.

The rearrangement links TRBV5-6 to TRBJ2-1; 11 positions agree with TRBD1. The J segment lost 6 bases and the V segment lost 4 bases, leaving 6 bases of the junction unmatched. From germline, CDR1 is SGHDT and CDR2 YYEEEE. This CDR3 contains 15 residues. This chain's CDR3 is CASSATGTGGNEQFF. Written as DNA, the CDR3 is TGTGCCAGCAGCGCTACCGGGACAGGGGGCAATGAGCAGTTCTTC. The full variable domain, with the rest looked up from reference TRBV5-6 and TRBJ2-1, is DAGVTQSPTHLIKTRGQQVTLRCSPKSGHDTVSWYQQALGQGPQFIFQYYEEEERQRGNFPDRFSGHQFPNYSSELNVNALLLGDSALYLCASSATGTGGNEQFFGPGTRLTVL.

This chain joins TRBV29-1 and TRBJ2-5, with TRBD1 matching 7 bases. The germline gives CDR1 SQVTM, CDR2 ANQGSEA. The junction had 3 bases not matched to a gene; V was cut back by 3 bases and J by 2 bases. The CDR3 consists of 13 residues. The CDR3 spells CSVEGTEQETQYF. In nucleotides, the CDR3 is TGCAGCGTTGAGGGGACAGAACAAGAGACCCAGTACTTC.

This clone was seen just once. The V gene is TRBV4-1, the J gene TRBJ1-6, with 8 bases fitting TRBD1. This CDR3 is 16 amino acids long. The V gene end was trimmed by 0 bases and the J gene end by 6 bases; junction bases not matched to a gene: 4. The germline V gene encodes CDR1 MGHRA and CDR2 YSYEKL. The CDR3, as DNA: TGCGCCAGCAGCCAAGACAGGGGGCTAGGTAATTCACCCCTCCACTTT. Translated, it gives CASSQDRGLGNSPLHF.

V usage is TRBV12-5 and J usage is TRBJ2-7; the D gene is possibly TRBD2 (5 bases). CDR1 is LGHNT and CDR2 is FRNRAP in the germline V gene. V gave up 3 bases and J gave up 6 bases, with 12 bases separating them. The CDR3 runs 13 residues. In DNA form, the CDR3 reads TGTGCTAGTGGTTTAAGTGGAGGCTCCGAGCAGTACTTC. It specifies CASGLSGGSEQYF.